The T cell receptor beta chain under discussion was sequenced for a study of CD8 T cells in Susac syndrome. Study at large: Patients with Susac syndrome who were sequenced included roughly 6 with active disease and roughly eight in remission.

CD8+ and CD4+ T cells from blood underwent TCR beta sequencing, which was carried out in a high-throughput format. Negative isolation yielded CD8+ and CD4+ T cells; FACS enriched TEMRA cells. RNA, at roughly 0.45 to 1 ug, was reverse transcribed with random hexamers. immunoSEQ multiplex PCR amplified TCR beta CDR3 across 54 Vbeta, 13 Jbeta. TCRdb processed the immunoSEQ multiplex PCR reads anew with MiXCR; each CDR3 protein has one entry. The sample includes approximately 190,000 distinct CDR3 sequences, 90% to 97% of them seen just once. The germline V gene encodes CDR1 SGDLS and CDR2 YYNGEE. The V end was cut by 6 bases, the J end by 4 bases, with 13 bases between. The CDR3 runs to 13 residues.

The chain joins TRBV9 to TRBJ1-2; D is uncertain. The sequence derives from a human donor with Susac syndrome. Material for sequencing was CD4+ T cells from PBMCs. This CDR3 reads CASKPPAAYGYTF. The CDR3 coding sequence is TGTGCCAGCAAGCCACCTGCCGCCTATGGCTACACCTTC.